Below, 12 T cell receptor beta chains from the same sample are listed, as sequenced in a study of response to subunit inactivated influenza vaccine. A single record per CDR3 protein comes from TCRdb applying MiXCR to the RT-PCR reads. The table has about 800,000 distinct CDR3 sequences, around 20% seen once. The sample in question was PBMCs from blood, obtained around 5 days after vaccination. All receptors come from a man aged 45 to 65 who received an inactivated influenza vaccine.

The V and J genes are TRBV4-3 and TRBJ2-5; 8 bases match TRBD1. This CDR3 region has 15 residues. Germline V gene data show CDR1 as LGHNA and CDR2 as YSLEER. The junction had 6 bases not matched to a gene; V was cut back by 4 bases and J by 2 bases. The CDR3, as DNA: TGCGCCAGCAGCCCAGGGGGCAGATATCAAGAGACCCAGTACTTC. It specifies CASSPGGRYQETQYF.

The table lists this clonotype with a few counts. The V and J genes are TRBV6-1 and TRBJ2-3; D unresolved. Deletions cut 6 bases from V and 4 bases from J, with 14 bases between. Germline CDR1 and CDR2: MNHNS and SASEGT. This CDR3 contains 14 residues. CDR3 residues: CASSPSRPADTQYF. In DNA, the CDR3 is TGTGCCAGCAGCCCTTCCCGGCCGGCAGATACGCAGTATTTT.

This clonotype was observed a few times. The chain is built from TRBV4-2 and TRBJ2-5; D is tentatively TRBD1 or TRBD2 (5 bases each). Trimming took off 4 bases at V and 0 bases at J, with 12 bases between the two ends. Germline V lookup: CDR1 LGHNA, CDR2 YNFKEQ. CDR3 length equals 15 residues. CDR3 region: CASSPRGTNQETQYF. The CDR3 nucleotides read TGTGCCAGCAGCCCCCGAGGGACGAACCAAGAGACCCAGTACTTC.

The V call is TRBV7-2, the J call TRBJ2-7; TRBD2 matches at 7 bases. V lost 1 base and J lost 7; bases outside the gene matches: 10. The germline V gene has CDR1 SGHTA and CDR2 FQGNSA. This CDR3 spans 15 amino acids. CDR3 protein: CASSLVVGGPLEQYF. The DNA of the CDR3 is TGTGCCAGCAGCTTAGTTGTGGGAGGGCCGCTGGAGCAGTACTTC.

The CDR3 sequence is CASSWQGRDTQYF. The CDR3 DNA follows: TGTGCCAGCAGTTGGCAGGGTAGAGATACGCAGTATTTT. The chain employs TRBV12-3 or TRBV12-4 and TRBJ2-3, with D possibly TRBD1 on 5 matching bases. The CDR3 contains 13 residues. V lost 4 bases to trimming and J lost 5 bases, with 10 bases between them.

This clonotype was seen more than once but under ten times. The chain joins TRBV14 to TRBJ2-1; 7 bases fit TRBD2. The J segment lost 9 bases and the V segment lost 3 bases, leaving 14 bases of the junction unmatched. The CDR3 runs to 16 residues. The germline V gene has CDR1 SGHDN and CDR2 FVKESK. CDR3: CASSHSGTRSIGEQFF. Here the CDR3 DNA reads TGTGCCAGCAGCCACAGCGGGACCCGGTCAATCGGTGAGCAGTTCTTC.

The V call is TRBV20-1, the J call TRBJ2-7; either TRBD1 or TRBD2 may fit D (5 bases each). Germline loops: CDR1 DFQATT, CDR2 SNEGSKA (reference sequence). Trimming left V 6 bases short and J 4 bases short, with 22 bases between. There are 15 residues in the CDR3. This CDR3 is CSAPLGSHGAYEQYF. The CDR3 DNA reads as TGCAGTGCCCCTCTTGGGTCGCACGGGGCTTACGAGCAGTACTTC.

This clonotype was found once. This may stem from a read error, because a much larger clone lies one nucleotide away. The chain carries TRBV5-1 and TRBJ2-5; no definite D call. This CDR3 comprises 15 residues. Germline V lookup: CDR1 SGHRS, CDR2 YFSETQ. The CDR3 is CPSSFNPEIGETQYF. The CDR3 DNA reads as TGCCCCAGCAGCTTCAACCCTGAGATTGGAGAGACCCAGTACTTC.

In its sample, this clonotype was seen a few times. The chain recombines TRBV24-1 with TRBJ2-1; TRBD2 aligns across 13 bases. V was clipped by 9 bases and J by 4 bases; unmatched bases: 11. The CDR3 is 17 amino acids. Germline-derived CDR1 and CDR2 are KGHDR and SFDVKD. In DNA, the CDR3 is TGTGCCACCCAAGACGGACTAGCGGGAGTCGTGTACAATGAGCAGTTCTTC. Its protein is CATQDGLAGVVYNEQFF.

This clonotype was seen a few times. The V call is TRBV2, the J call TRBJ2-2; D may be TRBD2 (7 bases). The CDR3 is 15 residues long. CDR1 and CDR2 (germline): SNHLY, FYNNEI. Trimming removed 7 bases from V and 6 bases from J, with 18 bases in between. The CDR3 DNA reads as TGTGCCAGCACCAGGGAGGGGGTATGGGCCGGGGAGCTGTTTTTT. Residues: CASTREGVWAGELFF.

The chain joins TRBV30 to TRBJ1-2, with a tentative D call TRBD1 (5 bases). CDR1 and CDR2 (germline): GTSNPN, SVGIG (reference sequence). This CDR3 contains 13 residues. V was shortened by 1 base and J by 5 bases, with 11 bases between the two germline ends. The CDR3 spells CAWSAWGGYGYTF. The DNA of the CDR3 is TGTGCCTGGAGTGCCTGGGGGGGTTATGGCTACACCTTC.

The J gene is TRBJ1-1, the V gene TRBV29-1; the D is unclear. V gave up 2 bases and J gave up 8 bases, with 12 bases separating them. CDR1 and CDR2 from the germline V gene are SQVTM and ANQGSEA. CDR3 length: 12 residues. CDR3: CSVERSPSEAFF. The CDR3 coding sequence is TGCAGCGTTGAAAGGTCCCCTTCGGAAGCTTTCTTT.